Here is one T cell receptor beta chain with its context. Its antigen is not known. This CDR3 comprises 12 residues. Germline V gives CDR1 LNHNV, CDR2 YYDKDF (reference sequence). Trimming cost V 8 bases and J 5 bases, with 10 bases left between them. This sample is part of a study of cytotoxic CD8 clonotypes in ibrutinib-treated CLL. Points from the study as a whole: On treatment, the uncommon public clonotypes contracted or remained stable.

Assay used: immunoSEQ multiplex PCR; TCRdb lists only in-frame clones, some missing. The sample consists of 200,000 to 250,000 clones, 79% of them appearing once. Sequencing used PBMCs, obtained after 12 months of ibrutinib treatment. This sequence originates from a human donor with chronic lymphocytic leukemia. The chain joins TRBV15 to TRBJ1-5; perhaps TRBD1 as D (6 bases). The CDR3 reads CATGGAHQPQHF. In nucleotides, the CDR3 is TGTGCCACCGGGGGGGCCCATCAGCCCCAGCATTTT.